The 10 T cell receptor beta chains presented below share a single source sample, sequenced in a study of identical twins. TCRdb processed the 5' RACE reads anew with MiXCR; each CDR3 protein has one entry. The repertoire holds 460,000 or so distinct CDR3 sequences, with 12% to 15% as singletons. This same sample was also part of a study on yellow fever vaccine responses in identical twins.

Material for sequencing was CD4+ T cells sorted from blood. The origin of the receptors is a woman younger than 35 in good health.

This clonotype was seen a handful of times. The chain couples TRBV2 to TRBJ1-4; a possible D gene is TRBD1 (5 bases). This CDR3 contains 14 residues. The germline V gene has CDR1 SNHLY and CDR2 FYNNEI. The V end lost 4 bases, the J end lost 8 bases, and 14 bases lay between the germline ends. The CDR3 region has the DNA TGTGCCAGCAGTGCAGGGACGGGCGGCGAAAAACTGTTTTTT. Protein sequence: CASSAGTGGEKLFF.

The chain uses TRBV19 and TRBJ2-3; 8 bases map to TRBD1. After removal of 5 bases from V and 2 bases from J, the junction contained 9 bases not matched to a gene. The CDR3 covers 16 residues. Looked up from germline, CDR1 is LNHDA and CDR2 is SQIVND (reference sequence). CDR3 DNA sequence: TGTGCCAGTAGTTTCGGGACAGGAGGACCCACAGATACGCAGTATTTT. Residues: CASSFGTGGPTDTQYF. Combining the CDR3 with reference TRBV19 and TRBJ2-3 gives the whole variable domain DGGITQSPKYLFRKEGQNVTLSCEQNLNHDAMYWYRQDPGQGLRLIYYSQIVNDFQKGDIAEGYSVSREKKESFPLTVTSAQKNPTAFYLCASSFGTGGPTDTQYFGPGTRLTVL.

This clonotype has just a few counts. The V gene is TRBV3-1, the J gene TRBJ2-2, with 14 bases matching TRBD2. The germline CDR1 and CDR2 sequences are LGHDT and YNNKEL (reference sequence). Unmatched junction bases numbered 10, after V lost 9 bases and J lost 7 bases. The CDR3 is 16 amino acids. CDR3 DNA: TGTGCCAGTGGACCGGGACTAGCGGGAGTAGGCGGGGAGCTGTTTTTT. It codes for CASGPGLAGVGGELFF. The variable domain in full, with the rest retrieved from reference TRBV3-1 and TRBJ2-2, is DTAVSQTPKYLVTQMGNDKSIKCEQNLGHDTMYWYKQDSKKFLKIMFSYNNKELIINETVPNRFSPKSPDKAHLNLHINSLELGDSAVYFCASGPGLAGVGGELFFGEGSRLTVL.

This clonotype was seen more than once but under ten times. The V call is TRBV6-1, the J call TRBJ1-6; D unclear. CDR1 MNHNS and CDR2 SASEGT come from the germline V gene. CDR3 size: 15 residues. The V end was cut by 1 base, the J end by 1 base, with 5 bases between. CDR3 loop: CASSEGVSYNSPLHF. CDR3 sequence (DNA): TGTGCCAGCAGTGAAGGAGTATCCTATAATTCACCCCTCCACTTT.

This clonotype was observed at least ten times. The V call is TRBV20-1, the J call TRBJ2-7; 8 bases fit TRBD1. The CDR3 is 15 amino acids. Germline V gives CDR1 DFQATT, CDR2 SNEGSKA (reference sequence). V shed 0 bases, J shed 2 bases, and the junction held 6 bases outside the gene matches. The CDR3: CSARDWQGATYEQYF. In DNA form, the CDR3 reads TGCAGTGCTAGAGATTGGCAGGGGGCAACCTACGAGCAGTACTTC.

This clonotype was seen many times. The genes are TRBV6-1 and TRBJ2-2; a possible D gene is TRBD1 (5 bases). CDR3 length equals 14 residues. The germline CDR1 and CDR2 sequences are MNHNS and SASEGT. Trimming left V 9 bases short and J 0 bases short, with 11 bases between. CDR3 bases: TGTGCCAGTCGAGGCAGGGCGAACACCGGGGAGCTGTTTTTT. Translation: CASRGRANTGELFF.

This clonotype was seen more than once but under ten times. The chain recombines TRBV7-9 with TRBJ2-7; D may be TRBD2 (5 bases). Trimming stripped 5 bases from V and 6 bases from J, with 11 bases between. CDR3 length: 12 residues. Per germline, CDR1 SEHNR and CDR2 FQNEAQ (reference sequence). CDR3 region: CASSPLGGEQYF. In nucleotides, the CDR3 is TGTGCCAGCAGCCCCCTCGGAGGCGAGCAGTACTTC.

The chain carries TRBV12-3 or TRBV12-4 and TRBJ2-4; D is unclear. The CDR3 spans 15 residues. The V end lost 0 bases, the J end lost 2 bases, and 8 bases lay between the germline ends. The CDR3 region is CASSLADGSKNIQYF. Here the CDR3 DNA reads TGTGCCAGCAGTTTAGCCGACGGCTCCAAAAACATTCAGTACTTC.

The chain is built from TRBV3-1 and TRBJ2-3; TRBD2 matches 9 bases. The CDR3 consists of 17 residues. Germline CDR1 LGHDT, CDR2 YNNKEL (reference sequence). Unmatched junction bases numbered 10, after V lost 0 bases and J lost 6 bases. CDR3 sequence (DNA): TGTGCCAGCAGCCAAGATTCGGTTAGCGGGGGTTCGGATACGCAGTATTTT. This gives the protein CASSQDSVSGGSDTQYF.

The genes are TRBV5-1 and TRBJ1-6; D is possibly TRBD1 (5 bases). This CDR3 has 13 amino acids. Trimming cost V 6 bases and J 10 bases, with 14 bases left between them. Germline V gene lookup returns CDR1 SGHRS and CDR2 YFSETQ. The chain's CDR3 is CASTEHGGSPLHF. CDR3 in DNA: TGCGCCAGCACCGAACATGGGGGGTCACCCCTCCACTTT.